The 13 T cell receptor beta chains below come from one sample, sequenced in a study of T cells in Graves' hyperthyroidism and ophthalmopathy. Using RNA transcripts as the source, TCR beta CDR3 regions were amplified. HTBI primers drove first-round RT-PCR of the TCR CDR3. TCRdb re-called the multiplex PCR reads through MiXCR, storing one row per CDR3 protein. The sample records about 400,000 distinct CDR3 sequences, about an eighth being singletons. Sequenced input: blood. The receptors derive from a woman under 30 with Graves' hyperthyroidism.

This clonotype was found many times. This chain links TRBV7-8 with TRBJ2-5; D unclear. The germline gives CDR1 SGHVS, CDR2 FQNEAQ. V was shortened by 1 base and J by 5 bases, with 8 bases between the two germline ends. This CDR3 has 13 amino acids. In DNA, the CDR3 is TGTGCCAGCAGCTTAGGCGCTGTGGAGACCCAGTACTTC. This sequence encodes CASSLGAVETQYF.

A few counts support this clonotype. The chain recombines TRBV20-1 with TRBJ2-1; D perhaps matches TRBD2 (5 bases). CDR1 and CDR2 (germline): DFQATT, SNEGSKA (reference sequence). V was pared by 3 bases and J by 8 bases, with 17 bases between. The CDR3 has 14 amino acids. The CDR3 spells CSARPGTGNDEQFF. The CDR3 DNA follows: TGCAGTGCTAGGCCGGGAACCGGCAACGATGAGCAGTTCTTC.

This clonotype was seen at least ten times. This chain uses TRBV20-1 with TRBJ2-3, with 10 bases fitting TRBD1. Losses at the gene ends were 1 base for V and 3 bases for J; bases not matched to a gene: 1. The V gene's germline CDR1 is DFQATT and CDR2 SNEGSKA (reference sequence). The CDR3 spans 14 residues. The CDR3 nucleotides read TGCAGTGCTAGAGGGACAGGGGGAACAGATACGCAGTATTTT. This encodes CSARGTGGTDTQYF.

This clonotype was seen repeatedly, ten times or more. This chain connects TRBV20-1 to TRBJ1-1; no reliable D call. This CDR3 comprises 15 residues. Germline CDR1 DFQATT, CDR2 SNEGSKA (reference sequence). Trimming removed 1 base from V and 0 bases from J, with 12 bases in between. The CDR3 DNA reads as TGCAGTGCTAGAGTGGGGTTAACGCTGAACACTGAAGCTTTCTTT. It translates to CSARVGLTLNTEAFF.

This clonotype was recorded many times. The chain combines TRBV11-2 with TRBJ2-5, with 9 bases matching TRBD2. Germline values: CDR1 SGHAT, CDR2 FQNNGV. The CDR3 spans 15 residues. With 8 bases clipped from V and 5 bases from J, the junction kept 12 bases outside the gene matches. In nucleotides, the CDR3 is TGTGCCAGCGGATCTAGCGGGATGGGATGGGAGACCCAGTACTTC. Protein: CASGSSGMGWETQYF.

Ten or more counts support this clonotype. The chain carries TRBV28 and TRBJ2-4; D remains unclear. This CDR3 has 14 amino acids. Germline V gene lookup returns CDR1 MDHEN and CDR2 SYDVKM. V dropped 3 bases and J dropped 0 bases, with 6 bases sitting between them. The CDR3 DNA sequence: TGTGCCAGCAGTTTTGGCATAGCCAAAAACATTCAGTACTTC. Amino acid sequence: CASSFGIAKNIQYF.

In this sample, this clonotype turned up a few times. This rearrangement joins TRBV20-1 to TRBJ1-5, with D maybe TRBD1 (6 bases). The V and J ends lost 0 bases and 4 bases respectively, with 13 bases between them. Germline lookup yields CDR1 DFQATT and CDR2 SNEGSKA (reference sequence). The CDR3 contains 15 residues. CDR3 bases: TGCAGTGCTAGAGACAGGGGTGTTAGGAATCAGCCCCAGCATTTT. This translates into CSARDRGVRNQPQHF.

This clonotype was found many times. V is TRBV20-1 and J is TRBJ1-5; D unresolved. The CDR3 consists of 14 residues. In germline, CDR1 is DFQATT, CDR2 SNEGSKA (reference sequence). Trimming took 0 bases from V and 3 from J, leaving 9 bases between them. CDR3 bases: TGCAGTGCTAGAGATGCCGGGTCCAATCAGCCCCAGCATTTT. This codes for CSARDAGSNQPQHF.

This clonotype was seen more than once but under ten times. CDR3 amino acids: CSARKGADERNTIYF. The CDR3 region has the DNA TGCAGTGCTAGAAAGGGGGCAGACGAGAGAAACACCATATATTTT. The chain carries TRBV20-1 and TRBJ1-3; 7 bases match TRBD1. The CDR3 runs 15 residues. Germline values: CDR1 DFQATT, CDR2 SNEGSKA (reference sequence). After removal of 2 bases from V and 5 bases from J, the junction contained 9 bases not matched to a gene.

The gene calls are TRBV6-2 or TRBV6-3 and TRBJ2-1; 11 bases agree with TRBD1. Trimming at V came to 7 bases and at J to 5 bases, leaving 4 bases not matched to a gene. Germline lookup yields CDR1 MNHEY and CDR2 SVGEGT. CDR3 length: 14 residues. CDR3 protein: CASMGQGVHNEQFF. CDR3 DNA: TGTGCCAGCATGGGACAGGGGGTCCACAATGAGCAGTTCTTC.

V gene TRBV30 combines with J gene TRBJ1-3; tentative D call: TRBD1 (6 bases). The CDR3 covers 19 residues. The germline V and J ends were trimmed by 0 bases and 4 bases, with 25 bases remaining between them. Per germline, CDR1 GTSNPN and CDR2 SVGIG (reference sequence). Written as DNA, the CDR3 is TGTGCCTGGAGTGTACGAGCTATCTCCAGGGGAAGAGGAGGAAACACCATATATTTT. Protein sequence: CAWSVRAISRGRGGNTIYF.

This clonotype has ten or more counts. V is TRBV20-1 and J is TRBJ2-7, with D uncertain. The CDR3 consists of 12 residues. Trimming pared 4 bases from V and 1 base from J, leaving 8 bases between. Germline loops: CDR1 DFQATT, CDR2 SNEGSKA (reference sequence). Written as DNA, the CDR3 is TGCAGTGCTACCGACATATCCTACGAGCAGTACTTC. It codes for CSATDISYEQYF.

This clonotype was recorded many times. The chain has TRBV11-2 and TRBJ2-1; D could derive from TRBD1 or TRBD2 (5 bases each). The length of the CDR3 is 16 residues. The V end lost 8 bases, the J end lost 0 bases, and 17 bases lay between the germline ends. The germline V gene encodes CDR1 SGHAT and CDR2 FQNNGV. Here the CDR3 reads CASAPGLGDSYNEQFF. The CDR3 nucleotides are TGTGCCAGCGCCCCGGGGCTAGGAGACTCCTACAATGAGCAGTTCTTC.